The entry that follows covers one TCR beta chain sequence. Its antigen is as yet unknown. Given a much more abundant clone one base away, this may be a read error. The identical CDR3 is also encoded by other nucleotide sequences in the sample. cDNA synthesis used the whole RNA isolate, giving expressed TCRB sequences. TCRdb's copy holds only in-frame clones and misses some; the assay was immunoSEQ multiplex PCR. Here the sample spans 200,000 to 250,000 clones, 11% being singletons. From germline, CDR1 is SGHAT and CDR2 FQNNGV. The CDR3 totals 12 residues. V lost 2 bases and J 5 bases, leaving 4 bases between the germline ends. This sample was included in a study of beta chain features in type 1 diabetes. Findings and caveats of the study: Fewer insertions but more deletions were seen at VDJ junctions in type 1 diabetes patients. TCRB repertoires of naive, central memory and Treg cells appeared more similar among patients than among healthy donors.

The chain links TRBV11-2 to TRBJ2-4; D is unclear. The receptor was isolated from a young man in good health. Specimen: central memory CD4+ T cells from blood. CDR3 sequence reads: CASSLYENIQYF. The CDR3 DNA reads as TGTGCCAGCAGCTTATACGAAAACATTCAGTACTTC.